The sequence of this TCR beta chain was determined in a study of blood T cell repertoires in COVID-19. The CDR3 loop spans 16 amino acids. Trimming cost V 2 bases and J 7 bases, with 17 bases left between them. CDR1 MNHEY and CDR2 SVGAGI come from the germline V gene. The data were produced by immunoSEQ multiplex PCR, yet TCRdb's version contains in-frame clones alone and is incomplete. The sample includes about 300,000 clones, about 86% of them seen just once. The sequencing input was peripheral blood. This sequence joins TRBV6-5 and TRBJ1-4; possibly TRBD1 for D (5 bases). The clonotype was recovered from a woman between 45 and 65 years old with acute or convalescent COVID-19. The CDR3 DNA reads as TGTGCCAGCAGTTACGCTTTCTTCGGCGGGACTGAAAAACTGTTTTTT. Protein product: CASSYAFFGGTEKLFF.